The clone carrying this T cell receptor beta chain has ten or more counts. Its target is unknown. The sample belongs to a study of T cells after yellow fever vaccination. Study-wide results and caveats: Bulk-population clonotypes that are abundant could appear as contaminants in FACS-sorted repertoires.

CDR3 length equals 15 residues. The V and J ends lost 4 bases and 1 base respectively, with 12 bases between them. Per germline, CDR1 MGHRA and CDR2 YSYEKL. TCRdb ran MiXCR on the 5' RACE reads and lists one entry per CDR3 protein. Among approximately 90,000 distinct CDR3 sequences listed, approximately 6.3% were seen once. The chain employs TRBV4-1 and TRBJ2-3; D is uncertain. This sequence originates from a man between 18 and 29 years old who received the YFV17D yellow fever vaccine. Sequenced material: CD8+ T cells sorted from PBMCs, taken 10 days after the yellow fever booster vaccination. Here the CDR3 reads CASSPRWVGTDTQYF. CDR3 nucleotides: TGCGCCAGCAGCCCGAGGTGGGTGGGCACAGATACGCAGTATTTT.